Detailed here is one T cell receptor (beta chain). The target antigen is unknown. TCRdb's table, derived via immunoSEQ multiplex PCR, lists solely in-frame clones and lacks some. The sample carries just under 95,000 clones, around four fifths recorded once. Time point defined: baseline, week 1 (first vaccination visit). Treatment of the sample: pre-vaccination baseline after standard-of-care therapy. The donors' diagnosis was new WHO grade 3 or 4 astrocytoma that was IDH1-mutant and ATRX-lost. CDR1 SGHVS and CDR2 FQNEAQ come from the germline V gene. CDR3 length: 15 residues. J gave up 12 bases and V 1 base, and 9 bases lay outside the gene matches. The data stem from a study of a mutant IDH1 vaccine in newly diagnosed glioma. Study overall: Treated patients, about 60% male and around 38% female, averaged about 42 years of age. Receipt of radiotherapy, temozolomide, or both preceded the study, and most received both.

Findings and caveats of the study: The authors found pseudoprogression apparently unrelated to changes in top peripheral T cell clonotypes.

This TCR was sampled from a woman aged 45-59 years with glioma. The sequencing used PBMCs, collected from a glioma patient treated with radiotherapy, temozolomide or both. V gene TRBV7-8 combines with J gene TRBJ1-6, with 7 bases that match TRBD1. CDR3 sequence reads: CASSLETGTRLPLHF. In DNA form, the CDR3 reads TGTGCCAGCAGCTTAGAGACAGGGACCAGGCTACCCCTCCACTTT.